A single sample is the source of the 18 T cell receptor beta chains below, sequenced in a study of blood T cell repertoires in COVID-19. Sequencing used immunoSEQ multiplex PCR; TCRdb keeps in-frame clones, though not all of them. The table lists over 95,000 clones, 85% of them singletons. The sequencing sample was made of peripheral blood. The source of these receptors is a woman aged 60 to 75 with COVID-19, enrolled during active disease.

V and J are TRBV6-6 and TRBJ1-2; no definite D call. Per germline, CDR1 MNHNY and CDR2 SVGAGI (reference sequence). This CDR3 contains 12 residues. The ends were cut back, 4 bases at V and 1 base at J, with 4 bases in the middle. The CDR3 DNA is TGTGCCAGCAGTTTAGATAACTATGGCTACACCTTC. Its protein product is CASSLDNYGYTF.

The chain uses TRBV12-5 and TRBJ1-2; 12 bases line up with TRBD1. J was trimmed by 3 bases and V by 5 bases; bases with no gene match: 10. Germline V gene sequence: CDR1 LGHNT, CDR2 FRNRAP. CDR3 length: 17 amino acids. The CDR3 DNA is TGTGCTAGTGGTGAACCGGGACAGGGGGCGTTTGACTATGGCTACACCTTC. Encoded protein: CASGEPGQGAFDYGYTF.

V gene TRBV7-9 combines with J gene TRBJ1-1; D is ambiguous. In germline, CDR1 is SEHNR, CDR2 FQNEAQ (reference sequence). The ends were cut back, 3 bases at V and 6 bases at J, with 11 bases in the middle. This CDR3 is 13 amino acids long. This chain's CDR3 is CASSFLVVAEAFF. CDR3 in DNA: TGTGCCAGCAGCTTTCTCGTTGTCGCTGAAGCTTTCTTT.

The chain employs TRBV6-5 and TRBJ2-1; TRBD1 is a possible D gene (5 bases). Germline lookup yields CDR1 MNHEY and CDR2 SVGAGI. The CDR3 consists of 13 residues. The V gene lost 5 bases and the J gene lost 5 bases, with 10 bases spanning the gap. The CDR3 reads CASSRQGNNEQFF. As DNA, the CDR3 is TGTGCCAGCAGTAGGCAGGGCAACAATGAGCAGTTCTTC.

The chain couples TRBV19 to TRBJ1-1; possibly TRBD1 for D (5 bases). The CDR3 totals 14 residues. Per germline, CDR1 LNHDA and CDR2 SQIVND (reference sequence). V lost 1 base, J lost 6 bases, and 12 bases lay in between. The CDR3 sequence: CASSIVGGLAEAFF. The CDR3, as DNA: TGTGCCAGTAGTATAGTGGGGGGATTGGCTGAAGCTTTCTTT.

The table lists this clone with a few counts. The gene calls are TRBV28 and TRBJ1-2; D may be TRBD1 (6 bases). CDR1 is MDHEN and CDR2 is SYDVKM in the germline V gene. This CDR3 region has 16 residues. Trimming pared 1 base from V and 9 bases from J, leaving 21 bases between. CDR3 sequence reads: CASSLSGWGQGESYTF. The CDR3 nucleotides are TGTGCCAGCAGTTTATCTGGTTGGGGGCAGGGAGAGAGCTACACCTTC.

The V call is TRBV7-9, the J call TRBJ1-2; D remains ambiguous. Germline-derived CDR1 and CDR2 are SEHNR and FQNEAQ (reference sequence). Trimming removed 0 bases from V and 6 bases from J, with 11 bases in between. The CDR3 is 14 amino acids. DNA of the CDR3: TGTGCCAGCAGCTTAGCGGGTTCGGAGGATGGCTACACCTTC. It translates to CASSLAGSEDGYTF.

This chain links TRBV12-3 or TRBV12-4 with TRBJ1-1; TRBD1 is a possible D gene (5 bases). This CDR3 spans 12 amino acids. Trimming took off 6 bases at V and 4 bases at J, with 9 bases between the two ends. The CDR3 is CASSPRGTEAFF. In nucleotides, the CDR3 is TGTGCCAGCAGCCCAAGGGGCACTGAAGCTTTCTTT.

The chain's CDR3 is CASSFMGEAEQYF. CDR3 sequence (DNA): TGTGCCAGCAGCTTTATGGGGGAGGCCGAGCAGTACTTC. The chain is built from TRBV7-6 and TRBJ2-7, with a tentative D call TRBD2 (6 bases). V was clipped by 3 bases and J by 6 bases, with 12 bases between them. This CDR3 has 13 residues. Germline V CDR1 and CDR2: SGHVS, FNYEAQ. Using reference TRBV7-6 and TRBJ2-7 for the parts outside the CDR3, the full variable domain is GAGVSQSPRYKVTKRGQDVALRCDPISGHVSLYWYRQALGQGPEFLTYFNYEAQQDKSGLPNDRFSAERPEGSISTLTIQRTEQRDSAMYRCASSFMGEAEQYFGPGTRLTVT.

The V and J genes are TRBV12-3 or TRBV12-4 and TRBJ2-2; a weak D match, TRBD1 (6 bases). The CDR3 totals 13 residues. Trimming removed 6 bases from V and 8 bases from J, with 13 bases in between. The CDR3 spells CASSQQGTGELFF. Here the CDR3 DNA reads TGTGCCAGCAGCCAACAGGGTACGGGGGAGCTGTTTTTT.

This clone was seen more than once but under ten times. The chain has TRBV19 and TRBJ1-2; the D is unclear. The germline gives CDR1 LNHDA, CDR2 SQIVND (reference sequence). CDR3 size: 13 residues. V was cut by 5 bases and J by 6 bases, with 13 bases left in between. This CDR3 reads CASSVDISDGYTF. DNA for the CDR3: TGTGCCAGTAGTGTCGACATCTCAGATGGCTACACCTTC. The full variable domain, rest sourced from reference TRBV19 and TRBJ1-2, is DGGITQSPKYLFRKEGQNVTLSCEQNLNHDAMYWYRQDPGQGLRLIYYSQIVNDFQKGDIAEGYSVSREKKESFPLTVTSAQKNPTAFYLCASSVDISDGYTFGSGTRLTVV.

J is TRBJ2-3 and V is TRBV2, with TRBD2 matching 9 bases. From germline, CDR1 is SNHLY and CDR2 FYNNEI. The length of the CDR3 is 13 residues. Unmatched junction bases numbered 3, after V lost 5 bases and J lost 6 bases. The CDR3 is CASSLGLADTQYF. The CDR3 DNA follows: TGTGCCAGCAGTCTCGGACTAGCGGATACGCAGTATTTT.

This clone has only a few counts. V is TRBV6-5 and J is TRBJ1-1, with a weak D call TRBD1 (6 bases). V lost 7 bases, J lost 3 bases, and 15 bases lay in between. The CDR3 totals 14 residues. CDR1 MNHEY and CDR2 SVGAGI come from the germline V gene. This chain's CDR3 is CASNIQGFDTEAFF. In DNA, the CDR3 is TGTGCCAGCAACATACAGGGTTTCGACACTGAAGCTTTCTTT.

This chain links TRBV7-3 with TRBJ1-2; TRBD1 agrees at 7 bases. Germline lookup yields CDR1 SGHTA and CDR2 FQGTGA. The ends lost 4 bases at V and 9 bases at J; junction bases unmatched: 11. This CDR3 comprises 14 residues. CDR3 coding DNA: TGTGCCAGCAGCTCTGGGACAGTCCTAGGGAGCTACACCTTC. This gives the protein CASSSGTVLGSYTF. Complete variable domain (other parts from reference TRBV7-3 and TRBJ1-2): GAGVSQTPSNKVTEKGKYVELRCDPISGHTALYWYRQSLGQGPEFLIYFQGTGAADDSGLPNDRFFAVRPEGSVSTLKIQRTERGDSAVYLCASSSGTVLGSYTFGSGTRLTVV.

This rearrangement joins TRBV5-4 to TRBJ1-6; D is unresolved. Germline V gene lookup returns CDR1 SGHNT and CDR2 YYREEE (reference sequence). The CDR3 runs to 18 residues. Trimming stripped 0 bases from V and 0 bases from J, with 13 bases between. The CDR3 loop reads CASSLDTAASSYNSPLHF. In DNA, the CDR3 is TGTGCCAGCAGCTTGGATACGGCGGCCAGCTCCTATAATTCACCCCTCCACTTT.

This chain connects TRBV10-3 to TRBJ2-1; 7 bases are a match to TRBD1. The germline gives CDR1 ENHRY, CDR2 SYGVKD. The CDR3 is 13 amino acids. The J segment lost 9 bases and the V segment lost 10 bases, leaving 12 bases of the junction unmatched. The CDR3 here is CATKLTGISEQFF. In nucleotides, the CDR3 is TGTGCCACCAAGTTGACAGGGATCAGTGAGCAGTTCTTC.

The chain links TRBV7-2 to TRBJ1-2; tentative D call: TRBD1 (6 bases). V lost 3 bases to trimming and J lost 0 bases, with 8 bases between them. In germline, CDR1 is SGHTA, CDR2 FQGNSA. The CDR3 totals 14 residues. CDR3 nucleotide sequence: TGTGCCAGCAGCTTGGACAGCTCTAACTATGGCTACACCTTC. Amino acids: CASSLDSSNYGYTF. Using reference TRBV7-2 and TRBJ1-2 for the parts outside the CDR3, the full variable domain is GAGVSQSPSNKVTEKGKDVELRCDPISGHTALYWYRQSLGQGLEFLIYFQGNSAPDKSGLPSDRFSAERTGGSVSTLTIQRTQQEDSAVYLCASSLDSSNYGYTFGSGTRLTVV.

V gene TRBV6-5 combines with J gene TRBJ2-1; 7 bases align to TRBD1. This CDR3 region has 15 residues. Germline assignment: CDR1 MNHEY and CDR2 SVGAGI. Trimming took 5 bases from V and 2 from J; bases not matched to a gene: 6. The CDR3 here is CASSITGVTYNEQFF. The CDR3 nucleotides are TGTGCCAGCAGTATCACAGGGGTCACCTACAATGAGCAGTTCTTC.